Sequencing of this T cell receptor beta chain was carried out in a study of T cell responses to AZD1222 COVID-19 vaccine. Background on the study: Investigators merged groups given second doses at roughly 4 or roughly 12 weeks.

The method was immunoSEQ multiplex PCR; TCRdb's version includes in-frame clones alone and lacks a portion of them. The repertoire includes tens of thousands of clones, over 80% of them detected once, and 2.9% sits in the top ten. CDR3 size: 14 residues. Germline CDR1 reads SGHTA; CDR2 reads FQGNSA. Trimming shortened V by 0 bases and J by 7 bases, and 12 bases separated the two germline ends. The receptor comes from an adult in good health. The chain has TRBV7-2 and TRBJ2-5; D is ambiguous. This material consisted of peripheral blood, taken on day 0 of AZD1222 vaccination. The CDR3 spells CASSLAPSGGTQYF. The CDR3 bases are TGTGCCAGCAGCTTAGCGCCCTCGGGCGGGACCCAGTACTTC.